This entry lists 15 T cell receptor beta chains sequenced from one sample in a study of T cell repertoires in aging, cancer and after chemotherapy. Rearranged V-D-J TRB sequences were amplified with a mixed TRB-A/B primer pool. Each CDR3 protein gets one entry after TCRdb re-called the multiplex PCR reads with MiXCR. The sample has about 1,000 distinct CDR3 sequences, 25% to 30% seen once. TCR beta rearrangements were amplified from peripheral blood genomic DNA. The source material was blood. All receptors derive from a human donor with a solid tumor.

This clonotype is large. J is TRBJ2-1 and V is TRBV6-2 or TRBV6-3, with 10 bases fitting TRBD2. V was clipped by 2 bases and J by 6 bases; unmatched bases: 7. The CDR3 covers 16 residues. Looked up from germline, CDR1 is MNHEY and CDR2 is SVGEGT. CDR3 in amino acids: CASSYRPSGSFNEQFF. In DNA, the CDR3 is TGTGCCAGCAGTTACCGTCCTAGCGGGAGTTTCAATGAGCAGTTCTTC.

As regards this clonotype: The limits of the CDR3 on the DNA are not certain, so only TCRdb's listed CDR3 is given. The rearrangement uses TRBV12-3 or TRBV12-4 and TRBJ2-2; the D segment call TRBD1 is taken from the table without a DNA check. The CDR3 comprises 22 residues, both ends counted. The CDR3 spells CASSLALAGTNVLTFGAGELFF.

This clonotype was seen a handful of times. J is TRBJ2-3 and V is TRBV7-3, with a tentative D call TRBD1 (6 bases). V was trimmed by 0 bases and J by 9 bases, leaving 10 bases between them. The CDR3 loop spans 13 amino acids. Germline V lookup: CDR1 SGHTA, CDR2 FQGTGA. In DNA form, the CDR3 reads TGTGCCAGCAGCTTAACGACTGACAGGACGCAGTATTTT. Amino acids: CASSLTTDRTQYF.

The chain carries TRBV6-5 and TRBJ2-1, with TRBD2 identical over 10 bases. The CDR3 totals 17 residues. Germline trimming cut 4 bases from V and 8 bases from J; bases unmatched to any gene: 14. Germline CDR1 MNHEY, CDR2 SVGAGI. The CDR3 region is CASSSSGSLLGNDEQFF. DNA for the CDR3: TGTGCCAGCAGTTCTAGCGGGAGTTTACTGGGTAACGATGAGCAGTTCTTC.

This clonotype is classed as large. The chain joins TRBV19 to TRBJ2-4; D possibly corresponds to TRBD1 (5 bases). V lost 5 bases and J lost 7, with 12 bases in between. The CDR3 is 13 residues long. Germline CDR1 is LNHDA and CDR2 is SQIVND (reference sequence). The CDR3 DNA follows: TGTGCCAGTAGTCCCTCGGCAGGGAACATTCAGTACTTC. It yields the protein CASSPSAGNIQYF.

This clonotype was recorded a few times. The gene calls are TRBV5-1 and TRBJ2-1; TRBD2 aligns across 12 bases. Germline trimming cut 0 bases from V and 3 bases from J; bases unmatched to any gene: 1. This CDR3 has 16 amino acids. Germline loops: CDR1 SGHRS, CDR2 YFSETQ. This CDR3 reads CASSLVLAGGYNEQFF. CDR3 DNA sequence: TGCGCCAGCAGCTTGGTACTAGCGGGAGGCTACAATGAGCAGTTCTTC.

Comment on this clonotype: The junction does not match germline at one end; this may be a read error. The chain uses TRBV10-2 and TRBJ2-3; 9 bases agree with TRBD2. The germline V gene encodes CDR1 WSHSY and CDR2 SAAADI. The CDR3 sequence is 15 residues long. The CDR3 protein is CDSSDSGRAIDTQYF. The CDR3, as DNA: TGCGACAGCAGTGATAGCGGGAGAGCCATCGATACGCAGTATTTT.

This clonotype is categorized as medium-sized. J is TRBJ1-5 and V is TRBV19; D might be TRBD1 (5 bases). The CDR3 runs to 12 residues. The V and J ends lost 8 bases and 7 bases respectively, with 12 bases between them. Germline V gene lookup returns CDR1 LNHDA and CDR2 SQIVND (reference sequence). This CDR3 reads CASGWGRQPQHF. CDR3 DNA sequence: TGTGCCAGTGGGTGGGGACGACAGCCCCAGCATTTT.

The chain is built from TRBV11-3 and TRBJ2-1; weak D call: TRBD2 (5 bases). Germline CDR1 reads SGHNT; CDR2 reads YENEEA. The germline V and J ends were trimmed by 4 bases and 7 bases, with 8 bases remaining between them. The CDR3 is 12 amino acids. CDR3 DNA sequence: TGTGCCAGCAGCTCATGGGAGAATGAGCAGTTCTTC. Its translation is CASSSWENEQFF.

In this sample, this clonotype turned up once. A read error may produce the germline difference seen at one junction end. The CDR3 DNA sequence: TGTGCCAGCAGCTTGAATCTCGGGCCGGGGGGCCGTGGAGAGACCCAGTACTTC. As protein: CASSLNLGPGGRGETQYF. The chain combines TRBV5-1 with TRBJ2-5; weak D call: TRBD2 (7 bases). CDR1 and CDR2 from the germline V gene are SGHRS and YFSETQ. The CDR3 sequence is 18 residues long. The variable domain in full, with the rest retrieved from reference TRBV5-1 and TRBJ2-5, is KAGVTQTPRYLIKTRGQQVTLSCSPISGHRSVSWYQQTPGQGLQFLFEYFSETQRNKGNFPGRFSGRQFSNSRSEMNVSTLELGDSALYLCASSLNLGPGGRGETQYFGPGTRLLVL.

By sample share, this clonotype is large. The chain combines TRBV5-6 with TRBJ2-1, with TRBD1 identical over 10 bases. The junction had 3 bases not matched to a gene; V was cut back by 4 bases and J by 8 bases. Germline lookup yields CDR1 SGHDT and CDR2 YYEEEE. This CDR3 comprises 13 residues. The CDR3 loop is CASSRDRGDEQFF. CDR3 sequence (DNA): TGTGCCAGCAGCCGGGACAGGGGAGATGAGCAGTTCTTC.

This clonotype was recorded a few times. This chain uses TRBV18 with TRBJ1-5; D not resolved. CDR1 is KGHSH, CDR2 LQKENI, per germline. The length of the CDR3 is 15 residues. The V end was cut by 0 bases, the J end by 4 bases, with 10 bases between. The CDR3: CASSPPENRNQPQHF. In DNA form, the CDR3 reads TGTGCCAGCTCACCACCCGAGAACAGAAATCAGCCCCAGCATTTT. The complete variable domain, with remaining parts taken from reference TRBV18 and TRBJ1-5, reads NAGVMQNPRHLVRRRGQEARLRCSPMKGHSHVYWYRQLPEEGLKFMVYLQKENIIDESGMPKERFSAEFPKEGPSILRIQQVVRGDSAAYFCASSPPENRNQPQHFGDGTRLSIL.

This clonotype was found a few times. The V gene is TRBV12-3 or TRBV12-4, the J gene TRBJ1-4; no clear D. The germline V and J ends were trimmed by 3 bases and 8 bases, with 16 bases remaining between them. The CDR3 has 15 amino acids. DNA of the CDR3: TGTGCCAGCAGTTTCGGGTTGGGCAAAGGGGAAAAACTGTTTTTT. Amino acid sequence: CASSFGLGKGEKLFF.

This clonotype has a handful of counts. The J gene is TRBJ2-3, the V gene TRBV7-2; 13 positions agree with TRBD2. The CDR3 length is 19 residues. Per germline, CDR1 SGHTA and CDR2 FQGNSA. Germline trimming cut 5 bases from V and 3 bases from J; bases unmatched to any gene: 14. The CDR3, as DNA: TGTGCCAGCAGCCCTCGGACTAGCGGGAGAGGGGGGAAAACAGATACGCAGTATTTT. The encoded protein is CASSPRTSGRGGKTDTQYF.

A remark on this clonotype: Mismatch with germline at one junction end may stem from a read error. The chain employs TRBV12-3 or TRBV12-4 and TRBJ2-1; D may correspond to TRBD1 or TRBD2 (6 bases each). CDR3 size: 13 residues. DNA of the CDR3: TGCGCCAGCAGTGAGGGGGGTAGAAATGAGCAGTTCTTC. Its translation is CASSEGGRNEQFF.